The present TCR beta chain was sequenced within a study of blood T cell repertoires in COVID-19. On the study more broadly: The study drew acute and convalescent COVID-19 samples from the United States, Italy and Spain. T cells, B-cell-depleted T cells, or PBMCs supplied cDNA or gDNA.

Methods used by the authors: Amplification from reference gene primers served as the basis for estimated nucleated cell counts. Sequenced by immunoSEQ multiplex PCR; TCRdb stores in-frame clones only, minus some. V and J calls and clone size come straight from that table; D and trimming were deduced from the DNA. The sample gives 240,000 or so clones, approximately 90% of which show up once; 0.95% to 1% is in the top ten. Germline lookup yields CDR1 LGHDT and CDR2 YNNKEL (reference sequence). The V and J ends lost 4 bases and 7 bases respectively, with 11 bases between them. The CDR3 is 13 amino acids.

The V call is TRBV3-1 (or the pseudogene TRBV3-2), the J call TRBJ2-1; D not certain. This TCR derives from a woman in her thirties or forties who had recovered from COVID-19. The source material was peripheral blood. The CDR3 DNA is TGTGCCAGCAGCCTTACCCTAGAGAATGAGCAGTTCTTC. Translating it yields CASSLTLENEQFF.